The 26 T cell receptor beta chains below come from one sample, sequenced in a study of tissue T cells after allogeneic stem cell transplantation. Time point: mouse harvest day 14 after allogeneic transplant. Tail vein injection delivered 10^7 T-cell-depleted bone marrow cells and 10^6 splenic CD5+ T cells. Profiled with immunoSEQ multiplex PCR; TCRdb holds only in-frame clones, not every one. The sample has over 2,000 clones; roughly 40% are singletons. The specimen sequenced was lymph node tissue. The receptors stem from a female BALB/c mouse given C57BL/6 T cells with graft-versus-host disease after an allogeneic hematopoietic cell transplant.

This clone appeared a few times. Genes here carry mouse names. The read comes to an end 1 residue before the CDR3 does, leaving the germline J gene to fill in the end. This rearrangement joins TRBV2 to TRBJ2-5, with D possibly being TRBD2 (6 bases). The V gene's germline CDR1 is LGHNA and CDR2 YSYQKL. Trimming left V 3 bases short and J 1 base short, with 8 bases between. This CDR3 is built from 14 residues. CDR3 region: CASSQWGYQDTQYF. Partial CDR3 DNA: TGTGCCAGCAGCCAGTGGGGGTACCAAGACACCCAGTAC.

This clone has just a few counts. Gene names follow the mouse nomenclature. Incomplete CDR3 DNA: TGTGCCAGCAGGGACTGGGGGCCCAACTATGCTGAGCAGTTC. Encoded protein: CASRDWGPNYAEQF. In full, the CDR3 reads CASRDWGPNYAEQFF. The chain joins TRBV3 to TRBJ2-1, with 10 bases matching TRBD2. The read is 1 residue too short to cover the CDR3 end, so that end is filled in from the germline J gene. The CDR3 contains 15 residues. In germline, CDR1 is SNHLY, CDR2 FYNGKV (reference sequence). The V gene end was trimmed by 6 bases and the J gene end by 1 base; junction bases not matched to a gene: 3.

A note on this clone: Gene names are mouse gene names. From the germline J gene comes the end of the CDR3, since the read stops 1 residue before it. This rearrangement joins TRBV26 to TRBJ2-4; TRBD2 matches 7 bases. The CDR3 spans 15 residues. The J segment lost 0 bases and the V segment lost 2 bases, leaving 2 bases of the junction unmatched. The germline gives CDR1 KGHPV, CDR2 FQNQEV (reference sequence). CDR3 bases read: TGTGCCAGCAGTCTGGCCTGGGGGAGTCAAAACACCTTGTAC. It specifies CASSLAWGSQNTLY. Given in full, the CDR3 is CASSLAWGSQNTLYF.

Turning to this clone: Genes and germline are mouse. The sequenced fragment ends 1 residue before the CDR3 boundary, so the rest is inferred from the germline J gene. The chain employs TRBV23 and TRBJ1-3; the table calls TRBD1, which could not be checked here. This CDR3 region has 14 residues. The germline CDR1 and CDR2 sequences are KGHTA and FQNQQP. The sequenced part of the CDR3 DNA is TGCTCCAGCAGTCAAACAGGTTCTGGAAATACGCTCTAT. It specifies CSSSQTGSGNTLY. The CDR3 reads in full as CSSSQTGSGNTLYF. Based on the CDR3 plus reference TRBV23 and TRBJ1-3, the full variable domain is DAAVTQKPRYLIKMKGQEAEMKCIPEKGHTAVFWYQQKQSKELKFLIYFQNQQPLDQIDMVKERFSAVCPSSSLCSLGIRTCEAEDSALYLCSSSQTGSGNTLYFGEGSRLIVV.

Concerning this clone: Each gene name is a mouse one. Sequencing ends 1 residue short of the CDR3 end; the germline J gene provides the rest. The chain carries TRBV3 and TRBJ2-3, with TRBD2 matching over 9 bases. The CDR3 extends over 15 amino acids. Germline CDR1 is SNHLY and CDR2 is FYNGKV (reference sequence). V shed 1 base, J shed 1 base, and the junction held 0 bases outside the gene matches. CDR3 in amino acids: CASSLGLGGAETLYF. The sequenced CDR3 bases are TGTGCCAGCAGCTTAGGACTGGGGGGTGCAGAAACGCTGTAT.

Points on this clone: The gene names given are mouse names. The read ends 1 residue before the CDR3 terminus; that terminus is restored from the germline J gene. V usage is TRBV13-3 and J usage is TRBJ2-2; 8 nucleotides match TRBD2. The CDR3 length is 15 residues. Trimming took 1 base from V and 2 from J; bases not matched to a gene: 1. Looked up from germline, CDR1 is NNHDY and CDR2 is SYVADS. CDR3 in amino acids: CASSDWGGNTGQLYF. Partial CDR3 DNA: TGTGCCAGCAGTGATTGGGGGGGGAACACCGGGCAGCTCTAC.

This clone occurred once. Germline and genes: mouse. The sequenced fragment ends 1 residue before the CDR3 boundary, so the rest is inferred from the germline J gene. The chain is built from TRBV1 and TRBJ2-5; TRBD2 is a possible D gene (6 bases). The CDR3 runs 15 residues. V was shortened by 3 bases and J by 0 bases, with 10 bases between the two germline ends. In germline, CDR1 is NSQYPW, CDR2 LRSPGD (reference sequence). CDR3 DNA, as far as it was read: TGCACCTGCAGTGCCGGACTGCTTAACCAAGACACCCAGTAC. Protein product: CTCSAGLLNQDTQY. The CDR3, in full, reads CTCSAGLLNQDTQYF.

A few counts support this clone. The germline and genes are mouse ones. The CDR3 extends 1 residue past the end of the read, so its final part is completed from the germline J gene. This CDR3 is also generated by other DNA sequences in the sample. V gene TRBV26 combines with J gene TRBJ2-1; D not certain. CDR1 is KGHPV and CDR2 is FQNQEV in the germline V gene (reference sequence). The CDR3 runs to 13 residues. V lost 6 bases and J lost 3, with 9 bases in between. Incomplete CDR3 DNA: TGTGCCAGCAGGACACCTTCCTATGCTGAGCAGTTC. Protein: CASRTPSYAEQF. The entire CDR3 reads CASRTPSYAEQFF.

As concerns this clone: Genes and germline are mouse. The CDR3 end is not reached by the read, which stops 1 residue before it; the germline J gene fills it in. V and J are TRBV26 and TRBJ2-2; tentatively, D is TRBD1 (6 bases). CDR3 length equals 15 residues. The V end was cut by 1 base, the J end by 3 bases, with 9 bases between. In germline, CDR1 is KGHPV, CDR2 FQNQEV (reference sequence). Incomplete CDR3 DNA: TGTGCCAGCAGTCTGTTTCCAGGGGACACCGGGCAGCTCTAC. Its protein is CASSLFPGDTGQLY. The CDR3 in full is CASSLFPGDTGQLYF.

In its sample, this clone was seen a few times. These gene names are mouse names. The read stops 1 residue short of the end of the CDR3; the missing end is completed from the germline J gene. The chain links TRBV26 to TRBJ1-1, with D possibly being TRBD1 (6 bases). The CDR3 extends over 12 amino acids. V lost 7 bases, J lost 1 base, and 7 bases lay in between. Germline loops: CDR1 KGHPV, CDR2 FQNQEV (reference sequence). CDR3 sequence: CASIQGNTEVFF. CDR3 bases read: TGTGCCAGCATACAGGGGAACACAGAAGTCTTC. The entire variable domain, with the rest obtained from reference TRBV26 and TRBJ1-1, is as follows: NSKVIQTPRYLVKGQGQKAKMRCIPEKGHPVVFWYQQNKNNEFKFLINFQNQEVLQQIDMTEKRFSAECPSNSPCSLEIQSSEAGDSALYLCASIQGNTEVFFGKGTRLTVV.

This clone was detected once. The gene names given are mouse names. The CDR3 extends 1 residue past the end of the read, so its final part is completed from the germline J gene. The J gene is TRBJ1-1, the V gene TRBV5; TRBD1 matches at 10 bases. J gave up 1 base and V 5 bases, and 10 bases lay outside the gene matches. CDR3 length: 17 residues. CDR1 is LGHNA, CDR2 YNLKQL, per germline (reference sequence). The part of the CDR3 DNA that was read is TGTGCCAGCAGCTCTCGACAGGGGGCTTTGGGGAACACAGAAGTCTTC. Its protein is CASSSRQGALGNTEVF. In full, the CDR3 is CASSSRQGALGNTEVFF.

Regarding this clone: Gene names refer to mouse genes. The read is 1 residue too short to cover the CDR3 end, so that end is filled in from the germline J gene. The V call is TRBV23, the J call TRBJ1-1; the listed D gene, TRBD1, was not tested against the DNA. The CDR3 has 13 amino acids. Germline loops: CDR1 KGHTA, CDR2 FQNQQP. CDR3 in amino acids: CSSMGQTNTEVFF. The CDR3 DNA, read in part, is TGCTCCAGCATGGGACAAACAAACACAGAAGTCTTC.

In the case of this clone: Any gene name here is a mouse gene name. The read ends 1 residue early relative to the CDR3; the germline J gene fills the gap. The chain combines TRBV13-2 with TRBJ2-4, with 9 bases fitting TRBD1. The CDR3 runs to 14 residues. The V gene's germline CDR1 is NNHNN and CDR2 SYGAGS (reference sequence). V was pared by 3 bases and J by 5 bases, with 4 bases of the junction left unmatched. The sequenced CDR3 bases are TGTGCCAGCGGTGCCCCGGGACAGGGAAACACCTTGTAC. It codes for CASGAPGQGNTLY. The full CDR3 is CASGAPGQGNTLYF.

Note on this clone: These gene names are mouse names. Read data end 1 residue before the CDR3 end; the end is taken from the germline J gene. V is TRBV13-1 and J is TRBJ1-1; TRBD1 matches 7 bases. Germline V gene sequence: CDR1 NSHNY, CDR2 SYGAGN. The V and J ends lost 5 bases and 0 bases, in that order; junction bases with no gene match: 4. The CDR3 totals 14 residues. This CDR3 is CASRSGTANTEVFF. The sequenced part of the CDR3 DNA is TGTGCCAGCAGGTCCGGGACAGCAAACACAGAAGTCTTC.

Comment on this clone: Gene names follow the mouse nomenclature. The CDR3 extends 1 residue past the end of the read, so its final part is completed from the germline J gene. The chain couples TRBV26 to TRBJ2-7; D remains ambiguous. The CDR3 contains 11 residues. Germline CDR1 KGHPV, CDR2 FQNQEV (reference sequence). V dropped 4 bases and J dropped 4 bases, with 5 bases sitting between them. The CDR3 is CASSPGYEQYF. CDR3 DNA (partial): TGTGCCAGCAGTCCAGGTTATGAACAGTAC.

By sample share, this clone is medium-sized (0.01 to 0.1%). Gene names refer to mouse genes. Here the CDR3 reads CASSVTGTANTEVFF. Partial CDR3 DNA: TGTGCCAGCAGTGTGACCGGGACAGCAAACACAGAAGTCTTC. The chain uses TRBV13-3 and TRBJ1-1, with 7 bases identical to TRBD1. The CDR3 end is not reached by the read, which stops 1 residue before it; the germline J gene fills it in. This CDR3 is built from 15 residues. The V gene's germline CDR1 is NNHDY and CDR2 SYVADS. The ends lost 3 bases at V and 0 bases at J; junction bases unmatched: 5.

Worth noting for this clone: The germline and genes are mouse ones. With the read ending 1 residue before the CDR3 end, the germline J gene is used to fill in that end. The V gene is TRBV12-1, the J gene TRBJ2-7, with 11 bases aligning to TRBD2. The CDR3 is made up of 14 amino acids. Germline-derived CDR1 and CDR2 are SGHSN and HYEKVE. V shed 2 bases and J 7 bases; nucleotides not matched to a gene: 6. The CDR3 sequence is CASSPGTGGGEQYF. The CDR3 bases that were read are TGTGCCAGCTCTCCCGGGACTGGGGGAGGAGAACAGTAC.

Judged by abundance, this clone is large. Genes here carry mouse names. The CDR3 is cut off 1 residue early in the read; its end comes from the germline J gene. The chain is built from TRBV1 and TRBJ2-4; D may match TRBD1 or TRBD2 (5 bases each). This CDR3 is built from 17 residues. In germline, CDR1 is NSQYPW, CDR2 LRSPGD (reference sequence). Trimming pared 0 bases from V and 0 bases from J, leaving 13 bases between. Here the CDR3 reads CTCSADWGTSSQNTLYF. CDR3 bases read: TGCACCTGCAGTGCAGATTGGGGCACCTCTAGTCAAAACACCTTGTAC.

For this clone: The gene names given are mouse names. The CDR3 reads CASSWSGGTYEQYF. The DNA read from the CDR3 is TGTGCCAGCAGCTGGTCTGGGGGAACCTATGAACAGTAC. V is TRBV3 and J is TRBJ2-7; 7 bases line up with TRBD2. The missing CDR3 end, 1 residue past where the read stops, is filled in from the germline J gene. V trimming: 4 bases; J trimming: 2 bases; junction bases outside the gene matches: 5. The V gene's germline CDR1 is SNHLY and CDR2 FYNGKV (reference sequence). This CDR3 has 14 residues.

This clone was detected only a few times. The gene names given are mouse names. The CDR3 bases that were read are TGTGCCAGCAGCCAAGAGGGACAGAATTCCAACGAAAGATTATTT. This sequence encodes CASSQEGQNSNERLF. Given in full, the CDR3 is CASSQEGQNSNERLFF. The V gene is TRBV2, the J gene TRBJ1-4, with TRBD1 matching 7 bases. The observed sequence ends 1 residue before the CDR3 terminus, with the missing tail filled in from the germline J gene. The CDR3 totals 16 residues. The germline gives CDR1 LGHNA, CDR2 YSYQKL. V shed 0 bases, J shed 1 base, and the junction held 2 bases outside the gene matches.

A word on this clone: Here the gene names and germline are mouse. Read data end 1 residue before the CDR3 end; the end is taken from the germline J gene. This chain links TRBV16 with TRBJ1-1; perhaps TRBD1 as D (6 bases). The germline V gene encodes CDR1 SGHSA and CDR2 FRNQAP. V shed 5 bases and J shed 3 bases, with 10 bases lying between them. CDR3 length: 13 residues. CDR3 loop: CASSPRTDTEVFF. CDR3 DNA, as far as it was read: TGTGCAAGCAGCCCTCGGACAGACACAGAAGTCTTC.

Details on this clone: Gene names and germline refer to mouse. The read gets to within 1 residue of the CDR3 end, and the germline J gene fills in the rest. This chain uses TRBV3 with TRBJ2-3; D ambiguous. Germline-derived CDR1 and CDR2 are SNHLY and FYNGKV (reference sequence). The V and J ends lost 4 bases and 1 base respectively, with 6 bases between them. This CDR3 has 13 residues. This CDR3 is CASSSRGAETLYF. The covered CDR3 bases are TGTGCCAGCAGCTCCCGGGGTGCAGAAACGCTGTAT.

A single count supports this clone. The listed genes are named as in mouse. The sequence runs out 1 residue before the end of the CDR3; the remainder is reconstructed from the germline J gene. The rearrangement uses TRBV13-2 and TRBJ2-5; no reliable D call. V was pared by 1 base and J by 7 bases, with 7 bases between. Germline loops: CDR1 NNHNN, CDR2 SYGAGS (reference sequence). The CDR3 extends over 12 amino acids. The sequenced CDR3 bases are TGTGCCAGCGGTGATCGAGGTTACACCCAGTAC. The encoded protein is CASGDRGYTQY. The full-length CDR3 reads as CASGDRGYTQYF.

As for this clone: Here the gene names and germline are mouse. The read ends 1 residue before the CDR3 terminus; that terminus is restored from the germline J gene. The V call is TRBV26, the J call TRBJ1-1; 7 bases agree with TRBD1. Germline V gene data show CDR1 as KGHPV and CDR2 as FQNQEV (reference sequence). The CDR3 runs 14 residues. The ends lost 5 bases at V and 0 bases at J; junction bases unmatched: 3. The CDR3 protein is CASSSGQTNTEVFF. The CDR3 bases that were read are TGTGCCAGCAGTTCGGGACAGACAAACACAGAAGTCTTC. The full variable domain, its missing parts supplied by reference TRBV26 and TRBJ1-1, is NSKVIQTPRYLVKGQGQKAKMRCIPEKGHPVVFWYQQNKNNEFKFLINFQNQEVLQQIDMTEKRFSAECPSNSPCSLEIQSSEAGDSALYLCASSSGQTNTEVFFGKGTRLTVV.

Concerning this clone: Each gene name is a mouse one. The DNA ends 1 residue before the CDR3 does, and the rest of the CDR3 is filled in from the germline J gene. V gene TRBV26 combines with J gene TRBJ1-5; D gene unclear. Trimming left V 4 bases short and J 4 bases short, with 5 bases between. This CDR3 is 12 amino acids long. The V gene's germline CDR1 is KGHPV and CDR2 FQNQEV (reference sequence). The CDR3 here is CASSQTNQAPLF. The part of the CDR3 DNA that was read is TGTGCCAGCAGTCAGACAAACCAGGCTCCGCTT.

Regarding this clone: Gene names are the mouse ones. Read coverage stops 1 residue before the CDR3 terminus; the germline J gene supplies the remainder. V usage is TRBV14 and J usage is TRBJ2-5, with D possibly being TRBD1 (6 bases). The CDR3 has 15 residues. The V and J ends lost 1 base and 0 bases respectively, with 9 bases between them. Per germline, CDR1 SGHDT and CDR2 FRDEAV. CDR3 bases read: TGTGCCAGCAGTTTCAGGGGGAGCAACCAAGACACCCAGTAC. Residues: CASSFRGSNQDTQY. In full, the CDR3 is CASSFRGSNQDTQYF.